This T cell receptor (beta chain) was captured by sequencing in a study of CD8 T cells in Susac syndrome. The RNA, about 0.45 to 1 ug, was put through reverse transcription using random hexamers. A multiplex approach, immunoSEQ multiplex PCR, amplified TCR beta CDR3 across 54 Vbeta and 13 Jbeta. TCRdb independently ran MiXCR on the immunoSEQ multiplex PCR reads; one entry per CDR3 protein. The table has around 230,000 distinct CDR3 sequences, 90% to 96% seen once. CDR3 length: 16 amino acids. The germline V and J ends were trimmed by 4 bases and 6 bases, with 21 bases remaining between them. Germline lookup yields CDR1 DFQATT and CDR2 SNEGSKA (reference sequence).

Sequenced sample: CD4+ T cells from PBMCs. The J gene is TRBJ2-2, the V gene TRBV20-1, with D possibly TRBD1 on 6 matching bases. The receptor comes from a human donor with Susac syndrome. In nucleotides, the CDR3 is TGCAGTGCTACACCACCGGGACACGTGGGTTCCGGGGAGCTGTTTTTT. It specifies CSATPPGHVGSGELFF.